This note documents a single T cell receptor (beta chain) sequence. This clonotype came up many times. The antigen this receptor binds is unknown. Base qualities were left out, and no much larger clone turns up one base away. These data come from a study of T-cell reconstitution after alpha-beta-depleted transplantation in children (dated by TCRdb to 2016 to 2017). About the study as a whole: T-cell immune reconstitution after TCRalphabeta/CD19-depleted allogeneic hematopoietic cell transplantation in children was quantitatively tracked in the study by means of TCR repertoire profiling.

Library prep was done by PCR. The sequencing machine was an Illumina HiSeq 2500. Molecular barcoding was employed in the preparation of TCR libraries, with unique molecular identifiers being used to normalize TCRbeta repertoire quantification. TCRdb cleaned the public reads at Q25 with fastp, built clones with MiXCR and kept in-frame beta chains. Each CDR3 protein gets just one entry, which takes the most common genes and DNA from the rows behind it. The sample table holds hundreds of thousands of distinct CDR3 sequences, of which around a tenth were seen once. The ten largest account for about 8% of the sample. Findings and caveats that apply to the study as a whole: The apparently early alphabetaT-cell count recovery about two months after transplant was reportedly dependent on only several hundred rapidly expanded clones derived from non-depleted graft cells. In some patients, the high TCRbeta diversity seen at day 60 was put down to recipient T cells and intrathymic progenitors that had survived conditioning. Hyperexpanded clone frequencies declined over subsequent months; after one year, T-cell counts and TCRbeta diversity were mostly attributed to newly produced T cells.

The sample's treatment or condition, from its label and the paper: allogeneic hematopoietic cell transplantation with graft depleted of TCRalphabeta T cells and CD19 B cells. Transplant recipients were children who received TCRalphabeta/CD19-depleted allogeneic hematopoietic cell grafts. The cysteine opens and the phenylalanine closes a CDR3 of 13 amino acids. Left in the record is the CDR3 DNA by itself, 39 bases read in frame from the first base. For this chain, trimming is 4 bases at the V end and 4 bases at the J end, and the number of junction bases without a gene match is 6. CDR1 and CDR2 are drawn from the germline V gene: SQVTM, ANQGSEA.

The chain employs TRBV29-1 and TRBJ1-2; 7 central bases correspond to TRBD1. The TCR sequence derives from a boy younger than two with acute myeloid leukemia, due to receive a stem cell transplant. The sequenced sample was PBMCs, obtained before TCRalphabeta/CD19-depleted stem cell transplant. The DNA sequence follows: TGCAGCGTTGGCCTCCGGGACAGCTATGGCTACACCTTC. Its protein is CSVGLRDSYGYTF.